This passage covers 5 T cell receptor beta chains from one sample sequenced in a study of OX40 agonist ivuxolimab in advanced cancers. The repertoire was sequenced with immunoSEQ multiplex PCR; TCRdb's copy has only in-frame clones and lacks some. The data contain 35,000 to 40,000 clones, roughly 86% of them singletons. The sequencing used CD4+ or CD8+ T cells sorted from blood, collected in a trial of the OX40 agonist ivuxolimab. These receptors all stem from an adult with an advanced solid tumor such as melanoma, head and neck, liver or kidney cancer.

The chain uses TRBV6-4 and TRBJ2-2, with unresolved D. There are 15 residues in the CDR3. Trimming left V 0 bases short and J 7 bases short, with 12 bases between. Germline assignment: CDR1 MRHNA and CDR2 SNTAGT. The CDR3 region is CASSDSAYDRGELFF. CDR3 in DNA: TGTGCCAGCAGTGACTCGGCATATGACCGCGGGGAGCTGTTTTTT.

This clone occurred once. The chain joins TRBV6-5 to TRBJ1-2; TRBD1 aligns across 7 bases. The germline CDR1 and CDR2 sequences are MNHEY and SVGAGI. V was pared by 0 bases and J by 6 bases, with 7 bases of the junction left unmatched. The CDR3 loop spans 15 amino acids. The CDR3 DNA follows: TGTGCCAGCAGTTACTCGGTATTAGGGACAGATGGCTACACCTTC. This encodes CASSYSVLGTDGYTF.

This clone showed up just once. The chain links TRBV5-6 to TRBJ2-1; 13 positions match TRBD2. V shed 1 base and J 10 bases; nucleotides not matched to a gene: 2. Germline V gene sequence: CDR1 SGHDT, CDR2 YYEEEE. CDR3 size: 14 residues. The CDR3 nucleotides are TGTGCCAGCAGCTTGATGGGACTAGCGGGAGAGCAGTTCTTC. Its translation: CASSLMGLAGEQFF.

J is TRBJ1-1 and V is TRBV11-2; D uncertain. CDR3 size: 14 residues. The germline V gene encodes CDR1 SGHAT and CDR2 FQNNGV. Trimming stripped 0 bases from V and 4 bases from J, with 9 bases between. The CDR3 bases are TGTGCCAGCAGCTTAGACCTACGGCTCACTGAAGCTTTCTTT. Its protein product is CASSLDLRLTEAFF.

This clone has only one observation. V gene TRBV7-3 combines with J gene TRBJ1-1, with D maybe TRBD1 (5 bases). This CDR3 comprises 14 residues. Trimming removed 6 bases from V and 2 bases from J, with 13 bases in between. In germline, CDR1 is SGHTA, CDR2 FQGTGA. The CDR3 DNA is TGTGCCAGCAGGAAGGGACCAACCAACACTGAAGCTTTCTTT. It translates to CASRKGPTNTEAFF.